The 20 T cell receptor beta chains below were found in one sample sequenced in a study of blood T cell repertoires in COVID-19. Clones were sequenced by immunoSEQ multiplex PCR, and TCRdb holds only the in-frame ones, with some missing. The sample lists about 160,000 clones, about 90% occurring once. The sequenced sample consisted of peripheral blood. These TCRs come from a man aged 25-40 years with COVID-19, enrolled during active disease.

V gene TRBV7-2 combines with J gene TRBJ2-7; 15 nucleotides align to TRBD2. The CDR3 is 18 amino acids. Germline V gene lookup returns CDR1 SGHTA and CDR2 FQGNSA. The ends lost 1 base at V and 5 bases at J; junction bases unmatched: 9. The CDR3 DNA is TGTGCCAGCAGCTTAGTAGGGACTAGCGGGGGGTACAAGCACGAGCAGTACTTC. Its protein is CASSLVGTSGGYKHEQYF.

This clone was counted a few times. J is TRBJ2-5 and V is TRBV19, with D tentatively TRBD1 (8 bases). Trimming shortened V by 4 bases and J by 1 base, and 22 bases separated the two germline ends. Germline lookup yields CDR1 LNHDA and CDR2 SQIVND (reference sequence). The length of the CDR3 is 18 residues. The CDR3 DNA reads TGTGCCAGTAGTAGAAAGGGGAACAGGGGGGGGACCCAAGAGACCCAGTACTTC. Its translation is CASSRKGNRGGTQETQYF. Full variable domain (remainder filled in from reference TRBV19 and TRBJ2-5): DGGITQSPKYLFRKEGQNVTLSCEQNLNHDAMYWYRQDPGQGLRLIYYSQIVNDFQKGDIAEGYSVSREKKESFPLTVTSAQKNPTAFYLCASSRKGNRGGTQETQYFGPGTRLLVL.

The J gene is TRBJ1-3, the V gene TRBV9; no clear D. Germline V gene lookup returns CDR1 SGDLS and CDR2 YYNGEE. The CDR3 has 17 amino acids. V lost 0 bases to trimming and J lost 0 bases, with 13 bases between them. CDR3 DNA: TGTGCCAGCAGCGTAGCTACTGGAGGGATCTCTGGAAACACCATATATTTT. Its translation: CASSVATGGISGNTIYF.

The V call is TRBV5-6, the J call TRBJ1-1; no definite D call. V was pared by 1 base and J by 7 bases, with 8 bases between. CDR3 length: 12 amino acids. Germline V gene data show CDR1 as SGHDT and CDR2 as YYEEEE. The CDR3 bases are TGTGCCAGCAGCTTGCTTGGCCGTGAAGCTTTCTTT. This translates into CASSLLGREAFF.

The genes are TRBV19 and TRBJ2-3, with 8 bases identical to TRBD2. The CDR3 loop spans 16 amino acids. CDR1 is LNHDA and CDR2 is SQIVND in the germline V gene (reference sequence). V lost 2 bases to trimming and J lost 8 bases; unmatched junction nucleotides: 12. The CDR3: CASSIKRSGGPGTQYF. CDR3 coding DNA: TGTGCCAGTAGTATAAAGCGGTCGGGGGGGCCTGGTACGCAGTATTTT.

This sequence joins TRBV10-3 and TRBJ1-6, with unresolved D. This CDR3 is 16 amino acids long. Deletions cut 3 bases from V and 7 bases from J, with 16 bases between. Germline loops: CDR1 ENHRY, CDR2 SYGVKD. DNA for the CDR3: TGTGCCATCAGTGAAAGTCGAGGGTTTGTCAATTCACCCCTCCACTTT. Translation gives CAISESRGFVNSPLHF.

This chain links TRBV5-1 with TRBJ1-6, with 7 bases aligning to TRBD1. The CDR3 consists of 15 residues. The V and J ends lost 4 bases and 8 bases, in that order; junction bases with no gene match: 9. Germline V gives CDR1 SGHRS, CDR2 YFSETQ. The CDR3 here is CASSRSRDRDSPLHF. The CDR3 region has the DNA TGCGCCAGCAGCCGATCCCGGGACAGAGATTCACCCCTCCACTTT. Based on the CDR3 plus reference TRBV5-1 and TRBJ1-6, the full variable domain is KAGVTQTPRYLIKTRGQQVTLSCSPISGHRSVSWYQQTPGQGLQFLFEYFSETQRNKGNFPGRFSGRQFSNSRSEMNVSTLELGDSALYLCASSRSRDRDSPLHFGNGTRLTVT.

This clone was observed a few times. The chain is built from TRBV27 and TRBJ2-3, with a tentative D call TRBD2 (6 bases). Germline CDR1 MNHEY, CDR2 SMNVEV (reference sequence). V lost 3 bases and J 7 bases, leaving 14 bases between the germline ends. This CDR3 contains 14 residues. Here the CDR3 reads CASSFGTPPYTQYF. DNA of the CDR3: TGTGCCAGCAGTTTCGGGACTCCCCCCTATACGCAGTATTTT.

The chain couples TRBV29-1 to TRBJ1-2; D is ambiguous. This CDR3 contains 12 residues. V was cut by 6 bases and J by 1 base, with 9 bases left in between. Germline-derived CDR1 and CDR2 are SQVTM and ANQGSEA. The CDR3 DNA reads as TGCAGCGTCTCACAGATTAACTATGGCTACACCTTC. Translated, it gives CSVSQINYGYTF.

As regards this clone: Other nucleotide sequences from this sample produce the same CDR3. DNA for the CDR3: TGTGCCAGCAGTAAACCGGGACAGACCTACGAGCAGTACTTC. This encodes CASSKPGQTYEQYF. The V and J genes are TRBV6-5 and TRBJ2-7; 7 bases agree with TRBD1. The CDR3 consists of 14 residues. CDR1 and CDR2 (germline): MNHEY, SVGAGI. V was clipped by 5 bases and J by 2 bases; unmatched bases: 6.

V is TRBV9 and J is TRBJ2-1, with D possibly being TRBD2 (6 bases). The CDR3 has 16 amino acids. Germline CDR1 and CDR2: SGDLS and YYNGEE. V lost 4 bases, J lost 0 bases, and 14 bases lay in between. CDR3 region: CASSNRRESSYNEQFF. The CDR3 region has the DNA TGTGCCAGCAGCAACCGACGGGAGAGCTCCTACAATGAGCAGTTCTTC.

The chain links TRBV27 to TRBJ2-5; 10 bases map to TRBD2. Germline V gene data show CDR1 as MNHEY and CDR2 as SMNVEV (reference sequence). There are 15 residues in the CDR3. J was trimmed by 4 bases and V by 6 bases; bases with no gene match: 8. In nucleotides, the CDR3 is TGTGCCAGCAGGAGTCCTAGCGGGAGTGGAGAGACCCAGTACTTC. Encoded protein: CASRSPSGSGETQYF.

This chain connects TRBV5-1 to TRBJ1-1, with a tentative D call TRBD1 (6 bases). The CDR3 is made up of 13 amino acids. Germline V gene data show CDR1 as SGHRS and CDR2 as YFSETQ. V lost 0 bases and J lost 8, with 11 bases in between. Here the CDR3 DNA reads TGCGCCAGCAGCTTGGCCAACAGGGTGGAAGCTTTCTTT. It encodes CASSLANRVEAFF.

The chain joins TRBV3-1 (or the pseudogene TRBV3-2) to TRBJ1-1, with unresolved D. The CDR3 is 13 amino acids. With 0 bases removed from V and 7 bases from J, the gap between germline ends came to 9 bases. Germline CDR1 LGHDT, CDR2 YNNKEL (reference sequence). DNA of the CDR3: TGTGCCAGCAGCCAAGATCTGGGCAATGAAGCTTTCTTT. Its translation is CASSQDLGNEAFF.

Points on this clone: The sample holds other DNA sequences that translate to the same CDR3. The chain recombines TRBV19 with TRBJ1-5; 10 nucleotides match TRBD1. The germline gives CDR1 LNHDA, CDR2 SQIVND (reference sequence). The CDR3 loop spans 15 amino acids. Trimming at V came to 2 bases and at J to 7 bases, leaving 5 bases not matched to a gene. CDR3: CASSIWTGGGQPQHF. The CDR3 DNA follows: TGTGCCAGTAGTATATGGACAGGGGGTGGCCAGCCCCAGCATTTT.

V is TRBV5-4 and J is TRBJ2-1, with D possibly being TRBD1 (6 bases). CDR3 length: 16 amino acids. V was trimmed by 0 bases and J by 2 bases, leaving 12 bases between them. Germline V gene sequence: CDR1 SGHNT, CDR2 YYREEE (reference sequence). The CDR3 DNA reads as TGTGCCAGCAGCTTGGAAGCCAGGGGAACCTACAATGAGCAGTTCTTC. Its translation: CASSLEARGTYNEQFF.

The V call is TRBV7-3, the J call TRBJ2-1; 8 nucleotides line up with TRBD1. J lost 5 bases, V lost 5 bases, and 2 bases had no gene match. The CDR3 runs to 13 residues. Germline lookup yields CDR1 SGHTA and CDR2 FQGTGA. The CDR3 bases are TGTGCCAGCAGCCCGGACAGGGACAATGAGCAGTTCTTC. Protein sequence: CASSPDRDNEQFF.

The chain joins TRBV5-5 to TRBJ1-2, with TRBD1 matching 8 bases. The V gene end was trimmed by 5 bases and the J gene end by 7 bases; junction bases not matched to a gene: 10. This CDR3 spans 14 amino acids. Germline V gives CDR1 SGHKS, CDR2 YYEKEE (reference sequence). As DNA, the CDR3 is TGTGCCAGCAGTTTATCGACAGGGGCGCGTGGCTACACCTTC. It yields the protein CASSLSTGARGYTF.

This chain connects TRBV6-5 to TRBJ2-1; maybe TRBD1 (6 bases). The germline V gene encodes CDR1 MNHEY and CDR2 SVGAGI. The V end lost 4 bases, the J end lost 5 bases, and 12 bases lay between the germline ends. The CDR3 runs to 14 residues. This CDR3 is CASSFTGTNNEQFF. In nucleotides, the CDR3 is TGTGCCAGCAGTTTCACCGGGACAAACAATGAGCAGTTCTTC.

The chain carries TRBV30 and TRBJ2-7, with no clear D. The CDR3 has 13 residues. Germline values: CDR1 GTSNPN, CDR2 SVGIG (reference sequence). Trimming stripped 0 bases from V and 1 base from J, with 7 bases between. The CDR3 sequence: CAWSVILSYEQYF. The CDR3 coding sequence is TGTGCCTGGAGTGTTATTTTATCCTACGAGCAGTACTTC.